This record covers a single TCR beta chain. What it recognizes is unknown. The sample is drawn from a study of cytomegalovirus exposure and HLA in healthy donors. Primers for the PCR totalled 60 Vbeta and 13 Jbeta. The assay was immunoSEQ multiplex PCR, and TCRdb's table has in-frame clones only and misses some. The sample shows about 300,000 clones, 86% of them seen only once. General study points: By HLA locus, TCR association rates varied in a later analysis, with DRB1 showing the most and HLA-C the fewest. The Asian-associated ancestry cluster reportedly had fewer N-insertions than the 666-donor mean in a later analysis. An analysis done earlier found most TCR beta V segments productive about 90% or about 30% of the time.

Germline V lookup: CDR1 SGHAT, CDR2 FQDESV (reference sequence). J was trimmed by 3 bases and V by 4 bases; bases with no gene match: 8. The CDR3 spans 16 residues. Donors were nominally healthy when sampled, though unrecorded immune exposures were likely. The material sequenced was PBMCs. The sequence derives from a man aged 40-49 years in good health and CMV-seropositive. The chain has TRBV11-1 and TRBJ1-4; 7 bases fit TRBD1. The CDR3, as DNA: TGTGCCAGCAGCTCCTCAGGGACAGAGCCTAATGAAAAACTGTTTTTT. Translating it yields CASSSSGTEPNEKLFF. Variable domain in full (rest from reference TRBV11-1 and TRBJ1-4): EAEVAQSPRYKITEKSQAVAFWCDPISGHATLYWYRQILGQGPELLVQFQDESVVDDSQLPKDRFSAERLKGVDSTLKIQPAELGDSAMYLCASSSSGTEPNEKLFFGSGTQLSVL.